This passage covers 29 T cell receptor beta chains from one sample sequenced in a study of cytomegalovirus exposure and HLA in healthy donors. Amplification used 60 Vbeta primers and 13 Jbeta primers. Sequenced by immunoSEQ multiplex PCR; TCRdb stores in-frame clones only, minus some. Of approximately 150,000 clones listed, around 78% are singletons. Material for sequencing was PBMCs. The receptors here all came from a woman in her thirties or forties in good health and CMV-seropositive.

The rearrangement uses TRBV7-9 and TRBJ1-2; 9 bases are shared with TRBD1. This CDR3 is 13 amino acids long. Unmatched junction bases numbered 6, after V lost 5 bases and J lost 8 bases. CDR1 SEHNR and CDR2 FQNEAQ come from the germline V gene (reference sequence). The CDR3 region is CASSQTGGNGYTF. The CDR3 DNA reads TGTGCCAGCAGCCAGACAGGGGGGAACGGCTACACCTTC.

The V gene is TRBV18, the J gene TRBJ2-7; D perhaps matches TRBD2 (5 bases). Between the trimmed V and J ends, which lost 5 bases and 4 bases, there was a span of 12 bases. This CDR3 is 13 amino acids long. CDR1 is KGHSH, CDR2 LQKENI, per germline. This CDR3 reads CASSTRLEYEQYF. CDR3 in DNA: TGTGCCAGCTCAACTAGACTTGAGTACGAGCAGTACTTC.

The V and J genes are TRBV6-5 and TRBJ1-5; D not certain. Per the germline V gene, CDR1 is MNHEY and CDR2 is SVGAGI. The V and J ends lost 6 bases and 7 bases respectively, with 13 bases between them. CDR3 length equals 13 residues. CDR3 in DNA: TGTGCCAGCAGACTGGACTCTTCCCAGCCCCAGCATTTT. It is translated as CASRLDSSQPQHF.

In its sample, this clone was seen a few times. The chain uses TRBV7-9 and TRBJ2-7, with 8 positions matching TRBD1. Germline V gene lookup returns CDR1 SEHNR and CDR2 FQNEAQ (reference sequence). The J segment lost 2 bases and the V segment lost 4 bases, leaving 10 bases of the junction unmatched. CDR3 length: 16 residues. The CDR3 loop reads CASSSEHGQGPYEQYF. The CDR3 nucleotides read TGTGCCAGCAGCTCCGAGCACGGACAGGGACCCTACGAGCAGTACTTC.

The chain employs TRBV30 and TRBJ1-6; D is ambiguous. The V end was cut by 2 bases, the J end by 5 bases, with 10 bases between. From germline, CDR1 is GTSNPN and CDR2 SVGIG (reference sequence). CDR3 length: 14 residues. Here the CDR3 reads CAWSQQHNNSPLHF. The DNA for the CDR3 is TGTGCCTGGAGTCAACAGCATAATAATTCACCCCTCCACTTT.

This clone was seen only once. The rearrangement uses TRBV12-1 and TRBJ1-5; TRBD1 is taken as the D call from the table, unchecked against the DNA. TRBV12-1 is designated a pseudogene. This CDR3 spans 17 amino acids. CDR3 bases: TGTGCCAGCAGCTTGGGGCTTGAGACAGGGGTCAGTCAGCCCCAGCATTTT. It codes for CASSLGLETGVSQPQHF.

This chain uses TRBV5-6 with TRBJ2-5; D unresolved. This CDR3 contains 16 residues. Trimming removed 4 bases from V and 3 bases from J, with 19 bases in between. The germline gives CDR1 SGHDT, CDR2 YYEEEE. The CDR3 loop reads CASSPSFDTYEETQYF. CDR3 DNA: TGTGCCAGCAGCCCCTCTTTCGACACTTACGAAGAGACCCAGTACTTC.

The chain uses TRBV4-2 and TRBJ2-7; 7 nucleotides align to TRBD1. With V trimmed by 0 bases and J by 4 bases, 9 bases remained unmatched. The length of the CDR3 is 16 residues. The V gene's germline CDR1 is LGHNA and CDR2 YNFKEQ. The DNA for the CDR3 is TGTGCCAGCAGCCAAGATTGGCAGGGGGAAGAGTACGAGCAGTACTTC. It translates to CASSQDWQGEEYEQYF.

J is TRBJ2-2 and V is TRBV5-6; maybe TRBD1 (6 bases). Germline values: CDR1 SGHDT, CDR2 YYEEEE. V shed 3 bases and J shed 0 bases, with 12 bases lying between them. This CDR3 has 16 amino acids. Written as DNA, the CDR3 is TGTGCCAGCAGCTCGGACAGTTTCGCGAACACCGGGGAGCTGTTTTTT. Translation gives CASSSDSFANTGELFF.

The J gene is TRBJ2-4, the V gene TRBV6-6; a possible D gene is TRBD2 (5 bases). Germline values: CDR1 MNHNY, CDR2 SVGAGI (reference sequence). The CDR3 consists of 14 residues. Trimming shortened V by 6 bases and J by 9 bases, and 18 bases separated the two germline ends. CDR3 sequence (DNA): TGTGCCAGCAGCCCTGTGGAGTTTGAGGGCATTCAGTACTTC. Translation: CASSPVEFEGIQYF.

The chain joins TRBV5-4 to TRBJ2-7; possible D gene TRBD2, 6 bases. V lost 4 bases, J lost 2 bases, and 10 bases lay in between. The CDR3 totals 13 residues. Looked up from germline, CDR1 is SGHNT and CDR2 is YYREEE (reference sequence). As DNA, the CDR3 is TGTGCCAGCAGCAGCGGGCGAGCCTACGAGCAGTACTTC. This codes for CASSSGRAYEQYF. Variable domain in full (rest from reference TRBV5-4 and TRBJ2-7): ETGVTQSPTHLIKTRGQQVTLRCSSQSGHNTVSWYQQALGQGPQFIFQYYREEENGRGNFPPRFSGLQFPNYSSELNVNALELDDSALYLCASSSGRAYEQYFGPGTRLTVT.

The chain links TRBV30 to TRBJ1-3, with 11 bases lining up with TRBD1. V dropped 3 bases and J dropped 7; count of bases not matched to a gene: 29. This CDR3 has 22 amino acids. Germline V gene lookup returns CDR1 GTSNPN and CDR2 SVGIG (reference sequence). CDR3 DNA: TGTGCCTGGAGGCCCCCATCCTGGGTCCCAGGGACAGGGGGTAGTCCGCGGAACACCATATATTTT. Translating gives CAWRPPSWVPGTGGSPRNTIYF.

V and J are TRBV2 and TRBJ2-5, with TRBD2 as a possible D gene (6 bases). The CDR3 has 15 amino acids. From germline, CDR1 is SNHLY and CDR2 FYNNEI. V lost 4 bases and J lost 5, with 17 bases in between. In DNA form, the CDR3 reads TGTGCCAGCAGTGGATCTGGACGGAGGGGCGAGACCCAGTACTTC. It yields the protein CASSGSGRRGETQYF.

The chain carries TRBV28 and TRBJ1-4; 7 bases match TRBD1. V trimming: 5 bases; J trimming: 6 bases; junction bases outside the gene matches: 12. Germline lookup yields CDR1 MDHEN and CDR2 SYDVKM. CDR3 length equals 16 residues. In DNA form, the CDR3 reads TGTGCCAGCAGTGGGGACAGCGGCCAACCCTATGAAAAACTGTTTTTT. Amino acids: CASSGDSGQPYEKLFF.

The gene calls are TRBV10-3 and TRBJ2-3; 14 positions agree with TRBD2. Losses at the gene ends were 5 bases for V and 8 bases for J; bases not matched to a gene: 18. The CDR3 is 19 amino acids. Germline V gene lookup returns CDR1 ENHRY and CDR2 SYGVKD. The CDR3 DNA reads TGTGCCATCAGTCCTGGACTAGCGGGAGGAGGTGGGCCGGGGTTTACGCAGTATTTT. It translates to CAISPGLAGGGGPGFTQYF.

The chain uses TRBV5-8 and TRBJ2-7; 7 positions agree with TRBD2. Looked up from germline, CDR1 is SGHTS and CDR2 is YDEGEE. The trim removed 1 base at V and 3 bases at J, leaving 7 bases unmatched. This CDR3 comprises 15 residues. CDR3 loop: CASSLYAGEVYEQYF. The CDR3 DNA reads TGTGCCAGCAGCTTGTATGCGGGAGAGGTCTACGAGCAGTACTTC.

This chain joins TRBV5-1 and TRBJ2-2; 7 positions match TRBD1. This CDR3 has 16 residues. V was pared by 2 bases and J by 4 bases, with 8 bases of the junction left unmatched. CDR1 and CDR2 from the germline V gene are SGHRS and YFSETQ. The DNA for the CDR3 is TGCGCCAGCAGCTTAAGGGACAGTCGGGGCACCGGGGAGCTGTTTTTT. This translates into CASSLRDSRGTGELFF.

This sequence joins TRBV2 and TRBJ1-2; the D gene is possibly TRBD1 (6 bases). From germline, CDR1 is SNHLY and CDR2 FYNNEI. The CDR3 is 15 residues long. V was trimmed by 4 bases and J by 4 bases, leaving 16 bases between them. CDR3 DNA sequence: TGTGCCAGCAGTGGGCCGACAGGCCCAACCTATGGCTACACCTTC. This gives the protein CASSGPTGPTYGYTF.

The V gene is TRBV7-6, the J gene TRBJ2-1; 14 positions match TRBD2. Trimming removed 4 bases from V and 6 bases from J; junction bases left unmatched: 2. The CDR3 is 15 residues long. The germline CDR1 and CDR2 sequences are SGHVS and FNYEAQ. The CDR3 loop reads CASSSTSGRANEQFF. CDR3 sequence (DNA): TGTGCCAGCAGCTCGACTAGCGGGAGGGCCAATGAGCAGTTCTTC.

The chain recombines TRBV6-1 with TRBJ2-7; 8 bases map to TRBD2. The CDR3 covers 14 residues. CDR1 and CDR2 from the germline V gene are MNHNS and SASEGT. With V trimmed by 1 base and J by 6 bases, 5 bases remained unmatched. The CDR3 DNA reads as TGTGCCAGCAGTGAAGGAGCGGGAGCCGTCGAGCAGTACTTC. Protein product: CASSEGAGAVEQYF.

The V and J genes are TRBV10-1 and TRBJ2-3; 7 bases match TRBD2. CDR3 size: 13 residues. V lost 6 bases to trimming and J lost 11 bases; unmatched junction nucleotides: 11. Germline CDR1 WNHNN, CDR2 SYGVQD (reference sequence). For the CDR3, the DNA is TGCGCCAGCAGGGGAGGGGCAGGGAGGGTGCAGTATTTT. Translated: CASRGGAGRVQYF.

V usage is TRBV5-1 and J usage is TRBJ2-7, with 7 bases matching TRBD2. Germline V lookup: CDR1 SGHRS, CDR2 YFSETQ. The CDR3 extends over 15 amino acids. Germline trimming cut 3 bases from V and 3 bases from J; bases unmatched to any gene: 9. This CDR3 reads CASSYLGGSFYEQYF. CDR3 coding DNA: TGCGCCAGCAGCTACCTGGGCGGGAGTTTCTACGAGCAGTACTTC.

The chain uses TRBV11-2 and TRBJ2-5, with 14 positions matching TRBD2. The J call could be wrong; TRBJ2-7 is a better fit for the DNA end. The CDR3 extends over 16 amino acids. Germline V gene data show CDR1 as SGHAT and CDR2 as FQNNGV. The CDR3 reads CASSFRLAGGPYEQYF. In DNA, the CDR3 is TGTGCCAGCAGCTTCCGACTAGCGGGAGGGCCCTACGAGCAGTACTTC.

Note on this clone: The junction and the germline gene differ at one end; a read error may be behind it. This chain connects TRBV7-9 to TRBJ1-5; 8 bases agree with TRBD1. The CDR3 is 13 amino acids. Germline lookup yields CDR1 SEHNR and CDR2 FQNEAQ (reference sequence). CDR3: CSSSSGGHQPQHF. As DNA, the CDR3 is TGTTCCAGCAGCTCAGGGGGCCATCAGCCCCAGCATTTT.

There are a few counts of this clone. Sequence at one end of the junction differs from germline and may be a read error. The DNA for the CDR3 is TGTGCCAGCAGCTTGTCGTGGACTAGTGATACCGAGCAGTACTTC. Translating gives CASSLSWTSDTEQYF. The chain links TRBV5-1 to TRBJ2-7, with 7 positions matching TRBD2. This CDR3 contains 15 residues. Germline CDR1 SGHRS, CDR2 YFSETQ.

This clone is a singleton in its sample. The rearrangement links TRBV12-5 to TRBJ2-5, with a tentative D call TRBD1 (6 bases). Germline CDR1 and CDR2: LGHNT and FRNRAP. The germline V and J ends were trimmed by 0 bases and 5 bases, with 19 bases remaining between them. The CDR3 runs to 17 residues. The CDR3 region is CASGLVRGHTRGETQYF. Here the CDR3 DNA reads TGTGCTAGTGGTTTGGTGAGGGGACACACGAGGGGGGAGACCCAGTACTTC.

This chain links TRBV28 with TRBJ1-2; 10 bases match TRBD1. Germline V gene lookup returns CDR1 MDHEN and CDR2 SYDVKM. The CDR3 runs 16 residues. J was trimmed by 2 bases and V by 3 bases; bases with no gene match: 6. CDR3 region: CASSLTGGGLNYGYTF. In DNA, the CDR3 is TGTGCCAGCAGTTTGACAGGGGGCGGCCTGAACTATGGCTACACCTTC.

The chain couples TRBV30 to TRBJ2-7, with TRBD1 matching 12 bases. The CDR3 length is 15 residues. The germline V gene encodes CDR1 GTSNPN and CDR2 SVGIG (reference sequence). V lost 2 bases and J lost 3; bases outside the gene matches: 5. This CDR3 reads CAWSSGTGGVYEQYF. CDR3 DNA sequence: TGTGCCTGGAGTTCCGGGACAGGGGGCGTCTACGAGCAGTACTTC.

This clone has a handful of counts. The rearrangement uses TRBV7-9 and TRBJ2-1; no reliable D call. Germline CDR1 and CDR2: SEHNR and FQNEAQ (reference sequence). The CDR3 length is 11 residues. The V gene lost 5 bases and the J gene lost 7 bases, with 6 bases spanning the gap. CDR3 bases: TGTGCCAGCAGCATTTCTAATGAGCAGTTCTTC. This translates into CASSISNEQFF. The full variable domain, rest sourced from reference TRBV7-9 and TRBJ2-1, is DTGVSQNPRHKITKRGQNVTFRCDPISEHNRLYWYRQTLGQGPEFLTYFQNEAQLEKSRLLSDRFSAERPKGSFSTLEIQRTEQGDSAMYLCASSISNEQFFGPGTRLTVL.